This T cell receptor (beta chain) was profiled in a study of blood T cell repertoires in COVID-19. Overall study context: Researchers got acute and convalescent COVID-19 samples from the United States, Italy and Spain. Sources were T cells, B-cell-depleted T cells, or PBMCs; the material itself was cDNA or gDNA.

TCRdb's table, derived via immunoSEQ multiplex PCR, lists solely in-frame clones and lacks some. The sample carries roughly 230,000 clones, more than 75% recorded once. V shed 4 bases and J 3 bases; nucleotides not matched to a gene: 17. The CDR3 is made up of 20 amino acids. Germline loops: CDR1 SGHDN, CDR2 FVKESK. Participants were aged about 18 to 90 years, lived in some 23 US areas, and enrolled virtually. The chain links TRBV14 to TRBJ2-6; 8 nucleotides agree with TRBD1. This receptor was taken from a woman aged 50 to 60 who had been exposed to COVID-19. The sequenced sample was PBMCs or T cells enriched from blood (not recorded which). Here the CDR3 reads CASSPKGGTGPLGGANVLTF. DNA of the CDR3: TGTGCCAGCAGCCCCAAAGGAGGGACAGGCCCCCTGGGTGGGGCCAACGTCCTGACTTTC.